This TCR beta chain was documented in a study of blood T cell repertoires in COVID-19 (dated by TCRdb to about 2020). With respect to the entire study: Samples from collaborators originated in the United States, Italy and Spain and spanned both the acute and convalescent phases of COVID-19. The prospective study material was composed of cDNA or gDNA derived from T cells, B-cell-depleted T cells, or PBMCs. The dataset comprised deeply sampled blood TCRbeta repertoires from subjects exposed to, actively infected with, or recovered from COVID-19. The repertoires were released in a freely available public database meant as a resource for research on the immune response to SARS-CoV-2. The samples were drawn from the first 160 participants of the ongoing ImmuneRACE study and from 1,254 subjects provided by 6 global collaborators. Sample metadata almost always included a de-identified subject ID, COVID-19 status, age in years and sex. Where available, HLA class I and class II types were taken from metadata supplied by the sample provider and were not determined by assay-based typing. Overall results and qualifications from the work: Clinical and demographic metadata were provided uncurated, with the amount varying by source and participant.

As concerns this clone: Which antigen it targets is not known. Base qualities were left out, and no much larger clone turns up one base away. This specimen includes other DNA sequences encoding the same CDR3.

One collaborating source in Seattle enrolled patients during active infection and followed them longitudinally through the course of disease. Collaborating institutions collected whole blood in K2EDTA tubes following their own protocols. For TCRbeta analysis, collaborators shipped samples as frozen whole blood, isolated PBMCs, or DNA extracted from either of those sample types. The V end gives up 4 bases and the J end 1 base, leaving 3 bases in the junction not matched to a gene. The CDR3 runs 15 residues from the cysteine to the phenylalanine. The retained sequence is limited to the CDR3, 45 bases, with the frame set at the first base. The germline V gene provides CDR1 KGHDR and CDR2 SFDVKD. The immunoSEQ Assay, a bias-controlled multiplex PCR, was used to amplify TCRbeta CDR3 regions from genomic DNA. The study's processing was this. Within the assay, amplification of reference gene primers was used to estimate how many nucleated cells each sample contained. Sequence reads were collapsed and filtered to measure the absolute abundance of every unique TCRbeta CDR3 rearrangement. For each sample, productive Simpson clonality was calculated by taking the square root of Simpson's diversity index across productive rearrangements. TCRdb took this table from immuneACCESS and kept in-frame rearrangements with V and J called. Such tables lack part of the clones; where checked against another copy, unresolved V genes explain under half of the gap, and the rest is unexplained. V, J and clone size are those of that table, while D and trimming were read from the DNA. This sample is represented by over 150,000 clones; roughly 83% of them were singletons. About an eighth of the sample is taken by the ten largest.

This sequence originates from a woman aged 60-75 years with COVID-19, enrolled during active disease. The chain employs TRBV24-1 and TRBJ2-3, with 8 junctional bases fitting TRBD1. Specimen: peripheral blood. The CDR3: CATSDGQGRTDTQYF. The sequence in DNA is TGTGCCACCAGTGACGGACAGGGACGCACAGATACGCAGTATTTT.